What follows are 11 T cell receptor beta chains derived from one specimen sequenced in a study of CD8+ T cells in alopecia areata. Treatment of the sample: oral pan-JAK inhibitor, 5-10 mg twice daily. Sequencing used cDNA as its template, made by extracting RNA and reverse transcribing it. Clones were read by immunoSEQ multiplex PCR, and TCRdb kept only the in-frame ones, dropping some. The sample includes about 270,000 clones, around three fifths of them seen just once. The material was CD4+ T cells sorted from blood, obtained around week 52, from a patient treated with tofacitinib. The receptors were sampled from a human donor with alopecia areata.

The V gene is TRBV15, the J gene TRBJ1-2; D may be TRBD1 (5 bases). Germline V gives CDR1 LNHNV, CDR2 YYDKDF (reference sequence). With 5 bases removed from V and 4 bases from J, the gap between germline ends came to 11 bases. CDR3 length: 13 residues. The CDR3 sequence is CATSLGGSYGYTF. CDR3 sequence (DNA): TGTGCCACCAGCCTTGGGGGGAGCTATGGCTACACCTTC.

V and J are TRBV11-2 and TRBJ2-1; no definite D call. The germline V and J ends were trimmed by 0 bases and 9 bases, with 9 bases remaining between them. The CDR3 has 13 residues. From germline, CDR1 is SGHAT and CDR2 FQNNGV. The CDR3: CASSLDPPGEQFF. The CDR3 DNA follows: TGTGCCAGCAGCTTAGATCCGCCCGGTGAGCAGTTCTTC.

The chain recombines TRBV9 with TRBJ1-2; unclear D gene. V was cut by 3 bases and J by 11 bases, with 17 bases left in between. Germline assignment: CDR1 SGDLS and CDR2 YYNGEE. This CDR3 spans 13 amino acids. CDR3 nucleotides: TGTGCCAGCAGCGGCGACCTTTCGCTAGGGTACACCTTC. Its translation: CASSGDLSLGYTF.

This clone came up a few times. The CDR3 is CASSVQGVYGYTF. CDR3 nucleotide sequence: TGTGCCAGCAGTGTACAGGGGGTCTATGGCTACACCTTC. The chain links TRBV25-1 to TRBJ1-2, with TRBD1 identical over 8 bases. Looked up from germline, CDR1 is MGHDK and CDR2 is SYGVNS. The CDR3 runs to 13 residues. Unmatched junction bases numbered 2, after V lost 4 bases and J lost 4 bases.

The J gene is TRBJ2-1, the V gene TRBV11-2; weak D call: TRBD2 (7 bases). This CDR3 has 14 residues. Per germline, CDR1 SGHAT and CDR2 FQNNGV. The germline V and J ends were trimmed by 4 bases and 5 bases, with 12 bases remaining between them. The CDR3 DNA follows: TGTGCCAGCAGCTGGGGGCGGGGGAACAATGAGCAGTTCTTC. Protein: CASSWGRGNNEQFF.

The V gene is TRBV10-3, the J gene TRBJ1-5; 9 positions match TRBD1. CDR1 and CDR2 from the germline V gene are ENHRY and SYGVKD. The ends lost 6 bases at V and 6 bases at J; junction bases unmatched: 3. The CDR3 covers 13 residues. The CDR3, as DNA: TGTGCCATCAGAGGACAGGGGAGTCAGCCCCAGCATTTT. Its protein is CAIRGQGSQPQHF.

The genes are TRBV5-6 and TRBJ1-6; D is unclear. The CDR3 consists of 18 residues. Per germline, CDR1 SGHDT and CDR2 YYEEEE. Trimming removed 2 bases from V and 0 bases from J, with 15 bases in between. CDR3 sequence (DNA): TGTGCCAGCAGCTTCGGGTGGTCGGCTAGCTCCTATAATTCACCCCTCCACTTT. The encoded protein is CASSFGWSASSYNSPLHF.

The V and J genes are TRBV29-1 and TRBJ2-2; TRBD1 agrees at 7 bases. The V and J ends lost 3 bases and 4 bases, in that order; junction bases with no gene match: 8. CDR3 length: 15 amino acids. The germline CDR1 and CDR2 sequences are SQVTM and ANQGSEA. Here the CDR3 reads CSVEDRQGSTGELFF. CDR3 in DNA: TGCAGCGTTGAGGACCGACAGGGCAGCACCGGGGAGCTGTTTTTT.

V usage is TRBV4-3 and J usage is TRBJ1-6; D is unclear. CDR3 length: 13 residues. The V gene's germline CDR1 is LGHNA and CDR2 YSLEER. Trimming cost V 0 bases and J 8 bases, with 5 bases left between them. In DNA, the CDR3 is TGCGCCAGCAGCCAAGATGGGTATTCACCCCTCCACTTT. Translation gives CASSQDGYSPLHF.

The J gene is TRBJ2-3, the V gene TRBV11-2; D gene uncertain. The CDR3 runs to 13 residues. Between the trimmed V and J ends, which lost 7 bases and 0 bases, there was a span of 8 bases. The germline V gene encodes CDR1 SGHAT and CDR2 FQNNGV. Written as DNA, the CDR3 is TGTGCCAGCATTCGTTTAAGCACAGATACGCAGTATTTT. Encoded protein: CASIRLSTDTQYF.

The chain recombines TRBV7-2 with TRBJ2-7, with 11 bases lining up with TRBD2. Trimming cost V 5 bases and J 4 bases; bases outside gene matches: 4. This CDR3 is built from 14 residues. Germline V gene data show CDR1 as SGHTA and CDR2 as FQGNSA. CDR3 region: CASSRSGGAYEQYF. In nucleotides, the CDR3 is TGTGCCAGCAGCCGTAGCGGGGGGGCGTACGAGCAGTACTTC. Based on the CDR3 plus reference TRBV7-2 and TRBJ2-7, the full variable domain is GAGVSQSPSNKVTEKGKDVELRCDPISGHTALYWYRQSLGQGLEFLIYFQGNSAPDKSGLPSDRFSAERTGGSVSTLTIQRTQQEDSAVYLCASSRSGGAYEQYFGPGTRLTVT.